The 3 T cell receptor beta chains in this list originate from one sample, sequenced in a study of blood T cell repertoires in COVID-19. Sequencing was performed with immunoSEQ multiplex PCR; in TCRdb, only in-frame clones are kept and a portion is missing. Of about 220,000 clones listed, roughly 88% are singletons. The specimen sequenced was peripheral blood. Every receptor here comes from a man in his fifties or sixties with active or convalescent COVID-19.

The chain has TRBV3-1 (or the pseudogene TRBV3-2) and TRBJ2-1; 11 bases match TRBD1. The CDR3 contains 17 residues. Germline values: CDR1 LGHDT, CDR2 YNNKEL (reference sequence). The V gene end was trimmed by 3 bases and the J gene end by 6 bases; junction bases not matched to a gene: 10. Here the CDR3 reads CASSHTRTGGVSNEQFF. Here the CDR3 DNA reads TGTGCCAGCAGCCATACTAGGACAGGGGGCGTGAGCAATGAGCAGTTCTTC.

This sequence joins TRBV4-2 and TRBJ1-4; D is ambiguous. Trimming stripped 0 bases from V and 7 bases from J, with 9 bases between. The CDR3 totals 14 residues. Germline CDR1 and CDR2: LGHNA and YNFKEQ. CDR3 DNA sequence: TGTGCCAGCAGCCAAGATAGATACAGTGAAAAACTGTTTTTT. It specifies CASSQDRYSEKLFF.

V usage is TRBV2 and J usage is TRBJ1-1, with TRBD1 as a possible D gene (5 bases). CDR1 is SNHLY, CDR2 FYNNEI, per germline. This CDR3 spans 13 amino acids. V gave up 6 bases and J gave up 8 bases, with 16 bases separating them. The CDR3 protein is CASSGDSRGEAFF. CDR3 sequence (DNA): TGTGCCAGCAGCGGGGACTCCCGGGGGGAAGCTTTCTTT.